This note documents a single T cell receptor beta chain sequence. There are 17 residues in the CDR3. V lost 1 base, J lost 6 bases, and 10 bases stayed unmatched. Looked up from germline, CDR1 is MGHRA and CDR2 is YSYEKL. The sample originates from a study of Ad26.COV2.S vaccination and SARS-CoV-2 variants. About the study: Donor participated within the Ad26.COV2.S arm of the COV1001 trial. Ad26.COV2.S, an intramuscular injection, was given once or twice 56 days apart.

Stated treatment: roughly 20 received Ad26.COV2.S at low or high dose, single or two shots; 5 received placebo; per-sample allocation not given. Sampling happened 63 days after the first vaccine or placebo injection. The protocol was immunoSEQ multiplex PCR, while the TCRdb copy is restricted to in-frame clones and leaves out a portion. The sample shows 300,000 to 450,000 clones, approximately 81% of them seen only once. This sample comprised peripheral blood, obtained in a trial of Ad26.COV2.S vaccine versus placebo. The source is a person between 18 and 65 years old who received the Ad26.COV2.S COVID-19 vaccine or a placebo. This sequence joins TRBV4-1 and TRBJ1-1; the match to TRBD1 covers 11 bases. CDR3 region: CASSQGGIGQGAPEAFF. The CDR3 bases are TGCGCCAGCAGCCAAGGAGGTATCGGACAGGGGGCCCCTGAAGCTTTCTTT.